Each of the 12 T cell receptor beta chains below was sequenced from the same sample in a study of chemoradiotherapy in HPV16-positive cancers. Assay: immunoSEQ multiplex PCR; the TCRdb copy retains only in-frame clones and omits some. In the table there are 9,500 to 15,000 clones, roughly 88% of which are singletons. This specimen consisted of blood, obtained from a patient who underwent chemoradiotherapy. The receptors shown here come from a human donor with HPV-associated anogenital cancer.

This rearrangement joins TRBV5-4 to TRBJ2-2; 13 nucleotides align to TRBD2. The germline V gene has CDR1 SGHNT and CDR2 YYREEE (reference sequence). The CDR3 consists of 16 residues. The V and J ends lost 2 bases and 3 bases, in that order; junction bases with no gene match: 1. The CDR3 DNA sequence: TGTGCCAGCAGCTTCGGACTAGCGGGGGACACCGGGGAGCTGTTTTTT. Translated: CASSFGLAGDTGELFF. Combining the CDR3 with reference TRBV5-4 and TRBJ2-2 gives the whole variable domain ETGVTQSPTHLIKTRGQQVTLRCSSQSGHNTVSWYQQALGQGPQFIFQYYREEENGRGNFPPRFSGLQFPNYSSELNVNALELDDSALYLCASSFGLAGDTGELFFGEGSRLTVL.

The V call is TRBV19, the J call TRBJ1-1; unclear D gene. Trimming removed 3 bases from V and 6 bases from J, with 11 bases in between. Germline V gene lookup returns CDR1 LNHDA and CDR2 SQIVND (reference sequence). CDR3 length: 13 residues. The CDR3 sequence: CASSISLAAEAFF. As DNA, the CDR3 is TGTGCCAGTAGTATCTCCCTGGCAGCTGAAGCTTTCTTT.

V and J are TRBV9 and TRBJ2-2, with D unresolved. The V end was cut by 2 bases, the J end by 1 base, with 9 bases between. CDR1 is SGDLS, CDR2 YYNGEE, per germline. The CDR3 has 15 amino acids. The CDR3 DNA reads as TGTGCCAGCAGCGTGGGCCAGGTGAACACCGGGGAGCTGTTTTTT. Its translation: CASSVGQVNTGELFF. The full variable domain, completed using reference TRBV9 and TRBJ2-2, is DSGVTQTPKHLITATGQRVTLRCSPRSGDLSVYWYQQSLDQGLQFLIQYYNGEERAKGNILERFSAQQFPDLHSELNLSSLELGDSALYFCASSVGQVNTGELFFGEGSRLTVL.

J is TRBJ2-7 and V is TRBV4-2; no clear D. Germline V CDR1 and CDR2: LGHNA, YNFKEQ. The CDR3 totals 16 residues. The ends were cut back, 0 bases at V and 3 bases at J, with 15 bases in the middle. The DNA for the CDR3 is TGTGCCAGCAGCCAAGATCGGGCCAGAGTTAACTACGAGCAGTACTTC. It specifies CASSQDRARVNYEQYF.

This chain uses TRBV7-9 with TRBJ1-1, with TRBD1 matching 7 bases. CDR3 size: 13 residues. Germline trimming cut 1 base from V and 11 bases from J; bases unmatched to any gene: 7. Germline V gene sequence: CDR1 SEHNR, CDR2 FQNEAQ (reference sequence). The CDR3 region has the DNA TGTGCCAGCAGCTTAGAAGGGGGCGGCACGGCTTTCTTT. Its translation: CASSLEGGGTAFF.

The CDR3 reads CASRQGGQPQHF. The CDR3 DNA is TGTGCCAGCCGACAGGGAGGGCAGCCCCAGCATTTT. The gene calls are TRBV19 and TRBJ1-5; 7 positions match TRBD1. The CDR3 contains 12 residues. Germline values: CDR1 LNHDA, CDR2 SQIVND (reference sequence). V was clipped by 9 bases and J by 7 bases; unmatched bases: 6.

The J gene is TRBJ2-7, the V gene TRBV9; 7 bases are shared with TRBD2. CDR1 SGDLS and CDR2 YYNGEE come from the germline V gene. J lost 2 bases, V lost 2 bases, and 1 base had no gene match. This CDR3 spans 13 amino acids. The CDR3 region is CASSVGTTYEQYF. DNA for the CDR3: TGTGCCAGCAGCGTCGGGACTACCTACGAGCAGTACTTC.

The chain is built from TRBV6-1 and TRBJ1-5; D remains ambiguous. CDR1 and CDR2 from the germline V gene are MNHNS and SASEGT. CDR3 length equals 15 residues. The germline V and J ends were trimmed by 2 bases and 0 bases, with 8 bases remaining between them. The CDR3 protein is CASSEPGISNQPQHF. CDR3 nucleotide sequence: TGTGCCAGCAGTGAACCAGGTATTAGCAATCAGCCCCAGCATTTT.

The chain is built from TRBV7-3 and TRBJ1-6; unclear D gene. CDR1 is SGHTA, CDR2 FQGTGA, per germline. This CDR3 is built from 14 residues. V was clipped by 2 bases and J by 9 bases, with 11 bases between them. In DNA form, the CDR3 reads TGTGCCAGCAGCTTAGTGGGTGAGGGTTCACCCCTCCACTTT. It specifies CASSLVGEGSPLHF.

This clone has just a few counts. As DNA, the CDR3 is TGTGCCAGCAGCCGCTACAGGGAAGTGAGAGAGCAGTACTTC. Translation: CASSRYREVREQYF. The gene calls are TRBV6-6 and TRBJ2-7, with D tentatively TRBD1 (6 bases). Germline V gene sequence: CDR1 MNHNY, CDR2 SVGAGI (reference sequence). The CDR3 runs to 14 residues. V lost 6 bases and J 7 bases, leaving 19 bases between the germline ends.

The chain joins TRBV19 to TRBJ1-2; 9 positions match TRBD1. The CDR3 runs 13 residues. V shed 7 bases and J 4 bases; nucleotides not matched to a gene: 4. Germline V gene lookup returns CDR1 LNHDA and CDR2 SQIVND (reference sequence). CDR3 bases: TGTGCCAGTACCGGGACAGGGCTCTATGGCTACACCTTC. Its protein is CASTGTGLYGYTF.

The chain uses TRBV30 and TRBJ1-4; unclear D gene. Trimming removed 0 bases at V and 4 bases at J, with 9 bases between. The V gene's germline CDR1 is GTSNPN and CDR2 SVGIG (reference sequence). This CDR3 comprises 14 residues. CDR3 in amino acids: CAWSVQSVNEKLFF. In DNA form, the CDR3 reads TGTGCCTGGAGTGTACAAAGCGTTAATGAAAAACTGTTTTTT.